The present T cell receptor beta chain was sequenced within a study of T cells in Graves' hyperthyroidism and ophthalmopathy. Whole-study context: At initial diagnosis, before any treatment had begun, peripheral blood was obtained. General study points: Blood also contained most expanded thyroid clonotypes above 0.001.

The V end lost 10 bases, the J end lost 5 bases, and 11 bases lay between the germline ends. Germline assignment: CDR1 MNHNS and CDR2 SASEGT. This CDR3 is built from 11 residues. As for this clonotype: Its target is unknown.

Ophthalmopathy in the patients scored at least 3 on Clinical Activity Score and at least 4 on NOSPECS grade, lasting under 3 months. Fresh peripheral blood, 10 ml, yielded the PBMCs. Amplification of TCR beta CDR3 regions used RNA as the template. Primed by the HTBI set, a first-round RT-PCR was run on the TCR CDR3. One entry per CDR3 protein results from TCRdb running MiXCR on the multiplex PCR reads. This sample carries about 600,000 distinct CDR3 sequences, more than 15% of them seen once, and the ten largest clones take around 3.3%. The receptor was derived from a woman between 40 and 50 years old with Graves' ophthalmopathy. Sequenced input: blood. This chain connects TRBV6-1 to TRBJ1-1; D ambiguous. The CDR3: CAMKTGTEAFF. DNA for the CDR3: TGTGCCATGAAGACGGGGACTGAAGCTTTCTTT.